This T cell receptor beta chain stems from a study of blood T cell repertoires in COVID-19. This CDR3 has 13 amino acids. Trimming took 2 bases from V and 3 from J, leaving 7 bases between them. Germline lookup yields CDR1 LNHDA and CDR2 SQIVND (reference sequence). Profiling relied on immunoSEQ multiplex PCR, and the TCRdb table lists in-frame clones only, not all of them. This sample carries about 340,000 clones, 80% to 90% of them seen once, and the ten largest clones take around 3%. The receptor was isolated from a young man with active or convalescent COVID-19. The V gene is TRBV19, the J gene TRBJ1-1; D remains ambiguous. The sequenced sample was peripheral blood. CDR3 region: CASSITGYTEAFF. DNA of the CDR3: TGTGCCAGTAGTATAACCGGGTACACTGAAGCTTTCTTT. Looking up the rest from reference TRBV19 and TRBJ1-1 gives the full variable domain: DGGITQSPKYLFRKEGQNVTLSCEQNLNHDAMYWYRQDPGQGLRLIYYSQIVNDFQKGDIAEGYSVSREKKESFPLTVTSAQKNPTAFYLCASSITGYTEAFFGQGTRLTVV.